These 21 T cell receptor beta chains were sequenced from one sample in a study of Tregs in tolerant kidney transplant recipients. Clones were sequenced by immunoSEQ multiplex PCR, and TCRdb holds only the in-frame ones, with some missing. The sample includes about 83,000 clones, 98% of them seen just once. Sequences were derived from CD4+ T cells from blood, sampled before the transplant. These receptors were obtained from a human donor who received a combined kidney and bone marrow transplant.

The chain has TRBV2 and TRBJ2-3, with D tentatively TRBD2 (5 bases). V was cut by 6 bases and J by 8 bases, with 24 bases left in between. From germline, CDR1 is SNHLY and CDR2 FYNNEI. The CDR3 has 16 amino acids. The CDR3 region is CASRDWRWQGRGTQYF. In DNA, the CDR3 is TGTGCCAGCAGAGACTGGAGGTGGCAAGGACGGGGTACGCAGTATTTT.

The rearrangement joins TRBV5-1 to TRBJ1-5; D is perhaps TRBD1 (6 bases). V was cut by 0 bases and J by 3 bases, with 13 bases left in between. Germline V gives CDR1 SGHRS, CDR2 YFSETQ. The CDR3 has 16 residues. Here the CDR3 DNA reads TGCGCCAGCAGCTTGGGGAACAGGGTTCCCAATCAGCCCCAGCATTTT. This gives the protein CASSLGNRVPNQPQHF.

The V gene is TRBV15, the J gene TRBJ1-1; TRBD1 agrees at 9 bases. Germline CDR1 is LNHNV and CDR2 is YYDKDF (reference sequence). The CDR3 extends over 14 amino acids. The V segment lost 2 bases and the J segment 9 bases; nucleotides outside the gene matches: 7. The CDR3 coding sequence is TGTGCCACCAGCAGACCCGGACAGGGGCGGAAAGCTTTCTTT. It yields the protein CATSRPGQGRKAFF.

The chain uses TRBV11-3 and TRBJ2-1, with 8 bases matching TRBD2. V shed 5 bases and J 3 bases; nucleotides not matched to a gene: 6. The germline gives CDR1 SGHNT, CDR2 YENEEA. CDR3 length: 15 residues. CDR3 amino acids: CASSTIAGIYNEQFF. The CDR3 bases are TGTGCCAGCAGCACCATAGCGGGGATCTACAATGAGCAGTTCTTC.

In DNA form, the CDR3 reads TGCGCCAGCAGCTTGGACAGGTCCTACTCTGGAAACACCATATATTTT. It specifies CASSLDRSYSGNTIYF. The chain has TRBV5-1 and TRBJ1-3; D might be TRBD1 (5 bases). V was pared by 0 bases and J by 0 bases, with 10 bases between. Germline V lookup: CDR1 SGHRS, CDR2 YFSETQ. The CDR3 loop spans 16 amino acids.

This chain joins TRBV7-2 and TRBJ2-7; D call uncertain. Trimming pared 1 base from V and 6 bases from J, leaving 10 bases between. The CDR3 is made up of 13 amino acids. Germline loops: CDR1 SGHTA, CDR2 FQGNSA. CDR3 nucleotides: TGTGCCAGCAGCTTAGTTGCGGAAAGCGAGCAGTACTTC. Translation: CASSLVAESEQYF. The whole variable domain, remainder taken from reference TRBV7-2 and TRBJ2-7, is GAGVSQSPSNKVTEKGKDVELRCDPISGHTALYWYRQSLGQGLEFLIYFQGNSAPDKSGLPSDRFSAERTGGSVSTLTIQRTQQEDSAVYLCASSLVAESEQYFGPGTRLTVT.

The rearrangement uses TRBV11-3 and TRBJ2-5; 11 bases align to TRBD2. Trimming took 5 bases from V and 5 from J; bases not matched to a gene: 10. Looked up from germline, CDR1 is SGHNT and CDR2 is YENEEA. This CDR3 region has 16 residues. DNA of the CDR3: TGTGCCAGCAGCGTATCTCTAGCGGGAGGACGCGAGACCCAGTACTTC. Its protein is CASSVSLAGGRETQYF.

This clone showed up just once. CDR3 loop: CASIYGGLVYEQYF. The CDR3 nucleotides read TGTGCCAGCATCTACGGGGGTCTGGTTTACGAGCAGTACTTC. The rearrangement links TRBV2 to TRBJ2-7, with TRBD2 as a possible D gene (6 bases). The CDR3 runs to 14 residues. Trimming removed 7 bases at V and 4 bases at J, with 17 bases between. Germline V gives CDR1 SNHLY, CDR2 FYNNEI.

This sequence joins TRBV25-1 and TRBJ1-4; possible D gene TRBD1, 5 bases. From germline, CDR1 is MGHDK and CDR2 SYGVNS. This CDR3 is built from 15 residues. The V and J ends lost 3 bases and 7 bases respectively, with 15 bases between them. The CDR3 loop reads CASSDRTPVIEKLFF. Here the CDR3 DNA reads TGTGCCAGCAGTGATCGGACACCGGTAATTGAAAAACTGTTTTTT.

V usage is TRBV4-3 and J usage is TRBJ2-7; the match to TRBD2 covers 11 bases. The length of the CDR3 is 19 residues. Germline CDR1 reads LGHNA; CDR2 reads YSLEER. The junction had 13 bases not matched to a gene; V was cut back by 0 bases and J by 3 bases. The CDR3 sequence: CASSQDQASGRLGNYEQYF. The CDR3 DNA reads as TGCGCCAGCAGCCAAGATCAGGCTAGCGGGAGGCTAGGGAACTACGAGCAGTACTTC.

The chain has TRBV5-1 and TRBJ2-3; TRBD2 matches 8 bases. V dropped 0 bases and J dropped 6; count of bases not matched to a gene: 6. This CDR3 spans 15 amino acids. Per the germline V gene, CDR1 is SGHRS and CDR2 is YFSETQ. The CDR3, as DNA: TGCGCCAGCAGCTTGGGTTTAGCGGGAACGGATACGCAGTATTTT. It encodes CASSLGLAGTDTQYF.

V gene TRBV5-1 combines with J gene TRBJ2-2; 11 nucleotides line up with TRBD2. V shed 6 bases and J 3 bases; nucleotides not matched to a gene: 10. The CDR3 consists of 17 residues. The germline V gene has CDR1 SGHRS and CDR2 YFSETQ. The CDR3 is CASTSHSGGAYTGELFF. The CDR3 DNA reads TGCGCCAGCACCTCACATAGCGGGGGGGCCTACACCGGGGAGCTGTTTTTT.

The chain couples TRBV9 to TRBJ2-1, with D possibly being TRBD2 (5 bases). CDR3 size: 14 residues. Trimming left V 0 bases short and J 9 bases short, with 13 bases between. CDR1 is SGDLS and CDR2 is YYNGEE in the germline V gene. The CDR3 nucleotides read TGTGCCAGCAGCGTAGCTCCGGGCGGGTCTGAGCAGTTCTTC. Protein sequence: CASSVAPGGSEQFF. The complete variable domain, with remaining parts taken from reference TRBV9 and TRBJ2-1, reads DSGVTQTPKHLITATGQRVTLRCSPRSGDLSVYWYQQSLDQGLQFLIQYYNGEERAKGNILERFSAQQFPDLHSELNLSSLELGDSALYFCASSVAPGGSEQFFGPGTRLTVL.

The V call is TRBV6-5, the J call TRBJ2-7; D unclear. The CDR3 is 13 residues long. CDR1 and CDR2 (germline): MNHEY, SVGAGI. The V end lost 6 bases, the J end lost 5 bases, and 14 bases lay between the germline ends. The CDR3 nucleotides read TGTGCCAGCAGCCCCTCTGATTGGCACGAGCAGTACTTC. Translating it yields CASSPSDWHEQYF.

The chain links TRBV5-1 to TRBJ2-3, with 11 bases fitting TRBD1. The CDR3 sequence is 15 residues long. V shed 4 bases, J shed 3 bases, and the junction held 4 bases outside the gene matches. Germline assignment: CDR1 SGHRS and CDR2 YFSETQ. DNA of the CDR3: TGCGCCAGCAGCCTCGGGACAGGGGGGACAGATACGCAGTATTTT. This sequence encodes CASSLGTGGTDTQYF.

The rearrangement links TRBV10-1 to TRBJ1-4; 10 bases match TRBD1. With 7 bases clipped from V and 2 bases from J, the junction kept 4 bases outside the gene matches. CDR1 is WNHNN, CDR2 SYGVQD, per germline (reference sequence). The CDR3 is 15 residues long. The CDR3 spells CASTSTGGTNEKLFF. DNA of the CDR3: TGCGCCAGCACCTCGACAGGGGGCACTAATGAAAAACTGTTTTTT.

The chain joins TRBV11-2 to TRBJ1-2; the D is unclear. Germline assignment: CDR1 SGHAT and CDR2 FQNNGV. CDR3 length equals 13 residues. With 5 bases removed from V and 4 bases from J, the gap between germline ends came to 11 bases. The DNA of the CDR3 is TGTGCCAGCAGCCTCCCGGGAGGCTATGGCTACACCTTC. Protein sequence: CASSLPGGYGYTF.

V and J are TRBV18 and TRBJ2-4; 7 positions match TRBD1. CDR3 length equals 16 residues. V lost 1 base to trimming and J lost 3 bases; unmatched junction nucleotides: 6. Germline CDR1 is KGHSH and CDR2 is LQKENI. The CDR3 coding sequence is TGTGCCAGCTCACCACAGACAGGGCGAGGCAAAAACATTCAGTACTTC. It codes for CASSPQTGRGKNIQYF.

V usage is TRBV7-6 and J usage is TRBJ1-1; 7 nucleotides align to TRBD1. V lost 3 bases, J lost 3 bases, and 4 bases stayed unmatched. From germline, CDR1 is SGHVS and CDR2 FNYEAQ. The CDR3 is 14 amino acids. DNA of the CDR3: TGTGCCAGCAGCTTCTCGGGACAGTACACTGAAGCTTTCTTT. Protein product: CASSFSGQYTEAFF.

The rearrangement joins TRBV5-6 to TRBJ1-4, with D unclear. From germline, CDR1 is SGHDT and CDR2 YYEEEE. This CDR3 is built from 14 residues. Trimming cost V 2 bases and J 8 bases, with 13 bases left between them. The CDR3 spells CASSLYGIREKLFF. CDR3 coding DNA: TGTGCCAGCAGCTTATACGGGATAAGGGAAAAACTGTTTTTT.

J is TRBJ1-2 and V is TRBV28, with D tentatively TRBD1 (5 bases). This CDR3 region has 14 residues. V gave up 7 bases and J gave up 2 bases, with 14 bases separating them. Germline V gives CDR1 MDHEN, CDR2 SYDVKM. The chain's CDR3 is CASIKMTANYGYTF. In DNA form, the CDR3 reads TGTGCCAGCATTAAAATGACAGCAAACTATGGCTACACCTTC.